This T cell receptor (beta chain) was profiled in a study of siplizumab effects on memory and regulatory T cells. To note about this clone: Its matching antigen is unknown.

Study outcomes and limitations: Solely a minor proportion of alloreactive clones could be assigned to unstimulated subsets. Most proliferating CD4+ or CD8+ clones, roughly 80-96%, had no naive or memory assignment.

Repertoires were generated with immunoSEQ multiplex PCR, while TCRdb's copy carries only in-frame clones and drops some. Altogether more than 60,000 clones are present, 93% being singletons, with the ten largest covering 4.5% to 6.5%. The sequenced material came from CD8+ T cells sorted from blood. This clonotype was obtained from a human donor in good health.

In nucleotides, the CDR3 is TGTGCCAGTAGTATAATGGCAGTTGCATTGGAGGGCTACACCTTC. As protein: CASSIMAVALEGYTF. The V call is TRBV19, the J call TRBJ1-2; no reliable D call. With 2 bases removed from V and 8 bases from J, the gap between germline ends came to 18 bases. Germline loops: CDR1 LNHDA, CDR2 SQIVND (reference sequence). The CDR3 loop spans 15 amino acids.